This T cell receptor beta chain was recorded in a study of OX40 agonist ivuxolimab in advanced cancers. Study-wide background: Head and neck, renal cell, melanoma or hepatocellular carcinoma were the cancers that dose-escalation patients had.

Generated by immunoSEQ multiplex PCR, the TCRdb table keeps only in-frame clones and is missing some. The sample holds about 13,000 clones, 82% seen once. As to this clone: Its antigen is as yet unknown.

Findings and caveats of the study: It was also the case that some nonresponders had low normalized T-cell clonal expansion.

The CDR3 extends over 14 amino acids. Germline values: CDR1 LNHNV, CDR2 YYDKDF (reference sequence). V dropped 4 bases and J dropped 2 bases, with 12 bases sitting between them. The chain uses TRBV15 and TRBJ2-7; tentative D call: TRBD1 (7 bases). Sequences were derived from CD4+ or CD8+ T cells sorted from blood, sampled in a trial of the OX40 agonist ivuxolimab. The TCR comes from an adult with an advanced solid tumor such as melanoma, head and neck, liver or kidney cancer. The DNA of the CDR3 is TGTGCCACCAGCAAATCCAGGGGGGCCTACGAGCAGTACTTC. Protein sequence: CATSKSRGAYEQYF.